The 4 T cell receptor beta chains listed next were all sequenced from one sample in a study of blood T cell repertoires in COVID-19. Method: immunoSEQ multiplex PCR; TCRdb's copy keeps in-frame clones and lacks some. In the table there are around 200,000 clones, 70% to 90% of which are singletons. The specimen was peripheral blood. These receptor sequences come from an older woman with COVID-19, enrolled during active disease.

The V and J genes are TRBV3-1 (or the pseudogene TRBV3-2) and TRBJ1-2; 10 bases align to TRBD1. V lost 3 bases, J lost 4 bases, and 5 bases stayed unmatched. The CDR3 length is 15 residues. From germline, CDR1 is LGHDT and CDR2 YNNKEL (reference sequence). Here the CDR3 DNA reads TGTGCCAGCAGCCACGGGACAGGGGTAGCCTATGGCTACACCTTC. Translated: CASSHGTGVAYGYTF.

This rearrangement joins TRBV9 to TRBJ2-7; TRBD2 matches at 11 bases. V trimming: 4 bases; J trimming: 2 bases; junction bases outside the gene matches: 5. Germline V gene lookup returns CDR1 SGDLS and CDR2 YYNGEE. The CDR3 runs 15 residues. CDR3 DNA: TGTGCCAGCAGCTTGACTAGCGGGACGCCCTACGAGCAGTACTTC. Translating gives CASSLTSGTPYEQYF.

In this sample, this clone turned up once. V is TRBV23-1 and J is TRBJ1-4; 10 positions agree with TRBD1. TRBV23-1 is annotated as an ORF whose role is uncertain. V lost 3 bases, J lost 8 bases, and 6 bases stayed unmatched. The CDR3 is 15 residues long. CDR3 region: CASSHSGTGDEKLFF. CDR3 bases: TGCGCCAGCAGTCACTCCGGGACAGGGGACGAAAAACTGTTTTTT.

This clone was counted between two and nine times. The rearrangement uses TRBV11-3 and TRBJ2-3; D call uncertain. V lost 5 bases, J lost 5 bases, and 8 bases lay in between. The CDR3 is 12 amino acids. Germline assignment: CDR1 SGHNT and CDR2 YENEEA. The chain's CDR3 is CASSLTGDTQYF. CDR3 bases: TGTGCCAGCAGCCTCACGGGAGATACGCAGTATTTT.